The 8 T cell receptor beta chains given below trace back to one sample, sequenced in a study of T cells after yellow fever vaccination. Each CDR3 protein is one row after TCRdb ran MiXCR on the 5' RACE reads. The repertoire holds approximately 110,000 distinct CDR3 sequences, with 7% to 8.5% as singletons. The sample was CD8+ T cells sorted from PBMCs, taken 45 days after the yellow fever booster vaccination. The receptors stem from a young man who received the YFV17D yellow fever vaccine.

The chain joins TRBV6-2 or TRBV6-3 to TRBJ1-5, with D unclear. The V gene's germline CDR1 is MNHEY and CDR2 SVGEGT. Trimming took 2 bases from V and 4 from J, leaving 6 bases between them. The CDR3 extends over 13 amino acids. The CDR3 here is CASSYERNQPQHF. In nucleotides, the CDR3 is TGTGCCAGCAGTTACGAGCGGAATCAGCCCCAGCATTTT.

The sample holds a few counts of this clonotype. The CDR3 nucleotides read TGCAGCGTTGAAGATAAGGGAGAAGCTTTCTTT. Translated, it gives CSVEDKGEAFF. V usage is TRBV29-1 and J usage is TRBJ1-1; D gene unclear. V gave up 0 bases and J gave up 8 bases, with 7 bases separating them. The CDR3 consists of 11 residues. Germline CDR1 and CDR2: SQVTM and ANQGSEA. Full variable domain (missing parts from reference TRBV29-1 and TRBJ1-1): SAVISQKPSRDICQRGTSLTIQCQVDSQVTMMFWYRQQPGQSLTLIATANQGSEATYESGFVIDKFPISRPNLTFSTLTVSNMSPEDSSIYLCSVEDKGEAFFGQGTRLTVV.

The table lists this clonotype with many counts. This chain uses TRBV29-1 with TRBJ2-7; unclear D gene. The CDR3 extends over 10 amino acids. Germline CDR1 SQVTM, CDR2 ANQGSEA. Trimming left V 3 bases short and J 6 bases short, with 6 bases between. As DNA, the CDR3 is TGCAGCGTTGAGGGTGGCGAGCAGTACTTC. It encodes CSVEGGEQYF.

This clonotype was observed many times. The chain uses TRBV9 and TRBJ2-7, with D possibly matching TRBD2 (6 bases). The CDR3 totals 15 residues. Trimming pared 2 bases from V and 1 base from J, leaving 13 bases between. CDR1 is SGDLS and CDR2 is YYNGEE in the germline V gene. The CDR3 DNA reads TGTGCCAGCAGCGTCGGGACTGCCCAATCCTACGAGCAGTACTTC. It yields the protein CASSVGTAQSYEQYF.

This rearrangement joins TRBV6-1 to TRBJ2-7, with 7 bases matching TRBD2. Germline V CDR1 and CDR2: MNHNS, SASEGT. The CDR3 has 16 amino acids. V was pared by 4 bases and J by 0 bases, with 9 bases of the junction left unmatched. CDR3 nucleotide sequence: TGTGCCAGCAGTGCCACTCCTAGCGGAAGCTCCTACGAGCAGTACTTC. Its translation: CASSATPSGSSYEQYF.

In this sample, this clonotype turned up many times. V and J are TRBV29-1 and TRBJ2-7; a possible D gene is TRBD2 (5 bases). The CDR3 is 13 residues long. V was trimmed by 5 bases and J by 0 bases, leaving 11 bases between them. Looked up from germline, CDR1 is SQVTM and CDR2 is ANQGSEA. CDR3 amino acids: CSVQLVSSYEQYF. CDR3 sequence (DNA): TGCAGCGTTCAACTAGTATCCTCCTACGAGCAGTACTTC.

As to this clonotype: A read error may explain this, as a much larger clone is one base away. The rearrangement links TRBV12-3 or TRBV12-4 to TRBJ2-1; D is uncertain. This CDR3 comprises 12 residues. Trimming left V 5 bases short and J 5 bases short, with 7 bases between. The CDR3 nucleotides read TGTGCCAGCAGTCCGACGGACAATGAGCAGTTCTTC. This gives the protein CASSPTDNEQFF.

The gene calls are TRBV7-9 and TRBJ2-1; D possibly matches TRBD1 or TRBD2 (5 bases each). Germline V gives CDR1 SEHNR, CDR2 FQNEAQ (reference sequence). This CDR3 region has 14 residues. The ends were cut back, 7 bases at V and 5 bases at J, with 15 bases in the middle. CDR3 bases: TGTGCCAGCAACTCCCCGGGGCGCGACAATGAGCAGTTCTTC. Translating it yields CASNSPGRDNEQFF.